This TCR beta chain was identified in a study of T cells in Graves' hyperthyroidism and ophthalmopathy. Study-wide findings and caveats: The blood repertoire included most of the expanded thyroid clonotypes above 0.001.

For the diagnoses, clinical symptoms, serum thyroxine and TRAb, thyroid ultrasound and orbital computed tomography were used. PBMCs were obtained from 7.5 to 10 ml fresh peripheral blood. Looked up from germline, CDR1 is SGDLS and CDR2 is YYNGEE. This CDR3 is 15 amino acids long. The V and J ends lost 1 base and 3 bases respectively, with 14 bases between them. This clonotype showed up just a few times. The antigen remains unidentified. RNA transcripts gave rise to amplified TCR beta CDR3 regions. TCR CDR3 regions were first amplified by RT-PCR with HTBI primers. TCRdb called the multiplex PCR reads again in MiXCR, with one record for every CDR3 protein. The table records some 600,000 distinct CDR3 sequences, roughly 14% of them present only once.

The source of this sequence is a woman aged 25 to 39 with Graves' hyperthyroidism that later progressed to Graves' ophthalmopathy. The chain uses TRBV9 and TRBJ2-7; D gene ambiguous. Material: blood. For the CDR3, the DNA is TGTGCCAGCAGCGTAAGCCAGGTCGCCCTCTACGAGCAGTACTTC. The encoded protein is CASSVSQVALYEQYF.